This TCR beta chain was sequenced for a study of T-cell reconstitution after alpha-beta-depleted transplantation in children. Study-wide results and caveats: Some patients' high day-60 TCRbeta diversity was attributed to recipient cells surviving conditioning.

Germline V gene data show CDR1 as SGHTA and CDR2 as FQGNSA. The CDR3 loop spans 11 amino acids. The ends were cut back, 5 bases at V and 7 bases at J, with 6 bases in the middle. In the case of this clonotype: The antigen remains unidentified.

The TCRbeta library was prepared with unique molecular identifiers. TCRdb reprocessed the PCR reads with MiXCR, giving one entry per CDR3 protein. The sample consists of about 610,000 distinct CDR3 sequences, approximately 30% of them appearing once. The receptor was derived from a boy in the first two years of life with Wiskott-Aldrich syndrome, due to receive a stem cell transplant. Sequenced here: PBMCs, sampled before TCRalphabeta/CD19-depleted stem cell transplant. V is TRBV7-2 and J is TRBJ2-1, with D unresolved. The CDR3 sequence is CASSTGNEQFF. The CDR3, as DNA: TGTGCCAGCAGCACCGGGAATGAGCAGTTCTTC. Full variable domain (missing parts from reference TRBV7-2 and TRBJ2-1): GAGVSQSPSNKVTEKGKDVELRCDPISGHTALYWYRQSLGQGLEFLIYFQGNSAPDKSGLPSDRFSAERTGGSVSTLTIQRTQQEDSAVYLCASSTGNEQFFGPGTRLTVL.